The 27 T cell receptor beta chains given below trace back to one sample, sequenced in a study of OX40 agonist ivuxolimab in advanced cancers. Library creation used the immunoSEQ multiplex PCR assay. The table was pulled from immuneACCESS by TCRdb, which kept in-frame rearrangements only. Such tables lose some clones; where checked, under half of the loss comes from unresolved V genes, and the rest has no known cause. Here the sample has approximately 100,000 clones; around 90% occur a single time. In total, the top ten clones hold less than 1% of the sample. The sequencing used CD4+ or CD8+ T cells sorted from blood, collected in a trial of the OX40 agonist ivuxolimab. Receptors were obtained from an adult with an advanced solid tumor such as melanoma, head and neck, liver or kidney cancer.

This chain joins TRBV18 and TRBJ2-2; D unclear. Germline CDR1 reads KGHSH; CDR2 reads LQKENI. Trimming stripped 3 bases from V and 2 bases from J, with 7 bases between. This CDR3 comprises 14 residues. The CDR3 spells CASSPWSNTGELFF. Written as DNA, the CDR3 is TGTGCCAGCTCACCGTGGAGTAACACCGGGGAGCTGTTTTTT.

The V call is TRBV6-6, the J call TRBJ2-3; D is possibly TRBD2 (5 bases). This CDR3 is built from 12 residues. The V end lost 10 bases, the J end lost 4 bases, and 12 bases lay between the germline ends. Per the germline V gene, CDR1 is MNHNY and CDR2 is SVGAGI (reference sequence). The CDR3 DNA follows: TGTGCCACGACCCGGGGTTCAGATACGCAGTATTTT. Translated, it gives CATTRGSDTQYF.

The rearrangement joins TRBV5-5 to TRBJ2-1, with TRBD2 as a possible D gene (5 bases). CDR3 length: 13 residues. Germline V gene data show CDR1 as SGHKS and CDR2 as YYEKEE (reference sequence). V gave up 2 bases and J gave up 5 bases, with 8 bases separating them. DNA of the CDR3: TGTGCCAGCAGCTTTGTGACTAACAATGAGCAGTTCTTC. Translating it yields CASSFVTNNEQFF.

CDR3 DNA sequence: TGTGCCAGTAAGACCCGGGCGAGCTCCTACAATGAGCAGTTCTTC. Translation gives CASKTRASSYNEQFF. The chain links TRBV6-6 to TRBJ2-1; D is undetermined. The CDR3 runs 15 residues. With 9 bases removed from V and 0 bases from J, the gap between germline ends came to 15 bases. The germline V gene encodes CDR1 MNHNY and CDR2 SVGAGI (reference sequence).

The chain couples TRBV10-2 to TRBJ2-6, with D tentatively TRBD1 (6 bases). V was cut by 6 bases and J by 0 bases, with 12 bases left in between. Germline V lookup: CDR1 WSHSY, CDR2 SAAADI. The CDR3 runs 16 residues. As DNA, the CDR3 is TGCGCCAGCAGACCCCCGGACAGCTCTGGGGCCAACGTCCTGACTTTC. Translated, it gives CASRPPDSSGANVLTF.

This chain joins TRBV28 and TRBJ1-4; 7 bases match TRBD1. After removal of 2 bases from V and 3 bases from J, the junction contained 9 bases not matched to a gene. The germline V gene has CDR1 MDHEN and CDR2 SYDVKM. The CDR3 runs 17 residues. The CDR3 DNA reads as TGTGCCAGCAGTTTAGCCAACGACAGGGCGGCTAATGAAAAACTGTTTTTT. Protein: CASSLANDRAANEKLFF.

The chain has TRBV4-1 and TRBJ2-1; D may be TRBD2 (6 bases). The CDR3 totals 16 residues. V was pared by 0 bases and J by 5 bases, with 14 bases between. The germline V gene encodes CDR1 MGHRA and CDR2 YSYEKL. CDR3 loop: CASSQDATGTHNEQFF. Here the CDR3 DNA reads TGCGCCAGCAGCCAAGATGCGACGGGGACTCACAATGAGCAGTTCTTC.

This chain uses TRBV6-1 with TRBJ1-6; 7 nucleotides agree with TRBD1. The CDR3 runs to 15 residues. The germline gives CDR1 MNHNS, CDR2 SASEGT. J lost 8 bases, V lost 5 bases, and 9 bases had no gene match. The CDR3 loop is CASSPQGQMDSPLHF. CDR3 DNA sequence: TGTGCCAGCAGTCCCCAGGGACAGATGGATTCACCCCTCCACTTT.

The chain joins TRBV19 to TRBJ2-1; 7 bases agree with TRBD1. The length of the CDR3 is 15 residues. CDR1 is LNHDA, CDR2 SQIVND, per germline (reference sequence). With V trimmed by 6 bases and J by 4 bases, 9 bases remained unmatched. The CDR3 here is CASSSQGLDYNEQFF. In DNA form, the CDR3 reads TGTGCCAGTAGCTCACAGGGGCTAGATTACAATGAGCAGTTCTTC.

The chain joins TRBV5-4 to TRBJ1-2; 7 nucleotides agree with TRBD1. This CDR3 region has 13 residues. V lost 4 bases and J lost 2; bases outside the gene matches: 2. Germline CDR1 and CDR2: SGHNT and YYREEE (reference sequence). CDR3 sequence: CASSRDRNYGYTF. The CDR3 nucleotides are TGTGCCAGCAGCCGGGACAGAAACTATGGCTACACCTTC.

V is TRBV5-6 and J is TRBJ1-1; 7 bases agree with TRBD1. V was clipped by 0 bases and J by 10 bases; unmatched bases: 3. The CDR3 is 12 amino acids. Germline assignment: CDR1 SGHDT and CDR2 YYEEEE. The CDR3 spells CASSLERQGAFF. As DNA, the CDR3 is TGTGCCAGCAGCTTGGAAAGACAGGGAGCTTTCTTT.

This sequence joins TRBV19 and TRBJ2-5; 8 bases line up with TRBD2. Germline V lookup: CDR1 LNHDA, CDR2 SQIVND (reference sequence). Trimming removed 4 bases from V and 4 bases from J; junction bases left unmatched: 5. The CDR3 contains 14 residues. In DNA form, the CDR3 reads TGTGCCAGTAGTACCGGGGGGGCCGTAGAGACCCAGTACTTC. This gives the protein CASSTGGAVETQYF.

Notes on this clone: Compared with germline, one end of the junction differs, possibly owing to a read error. The chain is built from TRBV5-4 and TRBJ2-3; the match to TRBD2 covers 13 bases. Per germline, CDR1 SGHNT and CDR2 YYREEE (reference sequence). The CDR3 covers 16 residues. The CDR3 DNA reads TGTGCCAGCAGCTTTCGACTAGCGGGGGGCACGGATACGCAGTATTTT. It specifies CASSFRLAGGTDTQYF. Using reference TRBV5-4 and TRBJ2-3 for the parts outside the CDR3, the full variable domain is ETGVTQSPTHLIKTRGQQVTLRCSSQSGHNTVSWYQQALGQGPQFIFQYYREEENGRGNFPPRFSGLQFPNYSSELNVNALELDDSALYLCASSFRLAGGTDTQYFGPGTRLTVL.

The chain carries TRBV28 and TRBJ1-1; D is unresolved. V dropped 7 bases and J dropped 1 base, with 10 bases sitting between them. The CDR3 length is 13 residues. CDR1 and CDR2 from the germline V gene are MDHEN and SYDVKM. The CDR3 nucleotides read TGTGCCAGCATTCTGACTCAGAACACTGAAGCTTTCTTT. Residues: CASILTQNTEAFF.

The V gene is TRBV5-1, the J gene TRBJ2-3; 10 bases fit TRBD2. Unmatched junction bases numbered 4, after V lost 1 base and J lost 2 bases. Germline V gene lookup returns CDR1 SGHRS and CDR2 YFSETQ. The CDR3 consists of 16 residues. The CDR3 reads CASSLSSGGPTDTQYF. The DNA of the CDR3 is TGCGCCAGCAGCTTGAGTAGCGGGGGGCCCACAGATACGCAGTATTTT.

This clone appeared a single time. The V call is TRBV2, the J call TRBJ1-2; D ambiguous. The V end was cut by 3 bases, the J end by 14 bases, with 19 bases between. The V gene's germline CDR1 is SNHLY and CDR2 FYNNEI. The CDR3 is 13 amino acids. In DNA, the CDR3 is TGTGCCAGCAGTGAGCTTGTAGGGATTAGTATTACCTTC. It translates to CASSELVGISITF.

The chain couples TRBV4-3 to TRBJ1-5, with D unresolved. The CDR3 consists of 14 residues. CDR1 LGHNA and CDR2 YSLEER come from the germline V gene. The CDR3 region has the DNA TGCGCAAGTCGGCCAAAGGGCGAGGCTCAGCCCCAGCATTTT. It specifies CASRPKGEAQPQHF.

The chain employs TRBV4-1 and TRBJ2-7, with unresolved D. In germline, CDR1 is MGHRA, CDR2 YSYEKL. The CDR3 consists of 17 residues. V was shortened by 2 bases and J by 4 bases, with 21 bases between the two germline ends. CDR3 protein: CASSQYLRAPDGYEQYF. CDR3 in DNA: TGCGCCAGCAGCCAATACCTTCGGGCCCCCGACGGATACGAGCAGTACTTC.

This clone turned up a few times. V gene TRBV18 combines with J gene TRBJ2-5, with 9 bases aligning to TRBD1. V lost 4 bases and J lost 10; bases outside the gene matches: 19. Germline-derived CDR1 and CDR2 are KGHSH and LQKENI. The CDR3 is made up of 17 amino acids. The DNA of the CDR3 is TGTGCCAGCTCACGCATACGGGACAGGGCGTCGGGAGAAATCCAGTACTTC. Translating gives CASSRIRDRASGEIQYF.

V and J are TRBV25-1 and TRBJ1-4; perhaps TRBD1 as D (5 bases). Trimming took off 4 bases at V and 7 bases at J, with 10 bases between the two ends. From germline, CDR1 is MGHDK and CDR2 SYGVNS. This CDR3 has 13 amino acids. CDR3 sequence (DNA): TGTGCCAGCAGTGGACAGTGGCTTGAAAAACTGTTTTTT. This encodes CASSGQWLEKLFF.

The rearrangement uses TRBV18 and TRBJ2-5, with D uncertain. CDR3 length: 11 amino acids. The germline gives CDR1 KGHSH, CDR2 LQKENI. The germline V and J ends were trimmed by 5 bases and 2 bases, with 3 bases remaining between them. CDR3 nucleotides: TGTGCCAGCTCATATCAAGAGACCCAGTACTTC. Residues: CASSYQETQYF. Full variable domain (remainder filled in from reference TRBV18 and TRBJ2-5): NAGVMQNPRHLVRRRGQEARLRCSPMKGHSHVYWYRQLPEEGLKFMVYLQKENIIDESGMPKERFSAEFPKEGPSILRIQQVVRGDSAAYFCASSYQETQYFGPGTRLLVL.

The chain carries TRBV14 and TRBJ1-1; D is unresolved. CDR1 is SGHDN, CDR2 FVKESK, per germline. The CDR3 is 12 amino acids. Deletions cut 5 bases from V and 6 bases from J, with 10 bases between. The CDR3 is CASSFTLAEAFF. The CDR3 coding sequence is TGTGCCAGCAGCTTCACACTGGCTGAAGCTTTCTTT.

The CDR3 loop is CAAGPTLLLSEAFF. The CDR3 DNA is TGTGCCGCTGGCCCTACCCTGCTCCTGTCTGAAGCTTTCTTT. The chain combines TRBV19 with TRBJ1-1; unclear D gene. The V end lost 11 bases, the J end lost 6 bases, and 22 bases lay between the germline ends. The CDR3 contains 14 residues. Germline V gene data show CDR1 as LNHDA and CDR2 as SQIVND (reference sequence).

The J gene is TRBJ2-5, the V gene TRBV13; no clear D. CDR1 and CDR2 (germline): PRHDT, FYEKMQ (reference sequence). This CDR3 has 13 residues. With 5 bases removed from V and 2 bases from J, the gap between germline ends came to 9 bases. CDR3 coding DNA: TGTGCCAGCAGCCCCCTTGGACAAGAGACCCAGTACTTC. Its protein is CASSPLGQETQYF.

This clone was seen only a few times. The genes are TRBV28 and TRBJ1-6; D remains unclear. The CDR3 length is 14 residues. CDR1 MDHEN and CDR2 SYDVKM come from the germline V gene. Trimming shortened V by 3 bases and J by 12 bases, and 15 bases separated the two germline ends. CDR3 residues: CASSLVKGTEPLHF. The CDR3 bases are TGTGCCAGCAGTTTGGTGAAGGGAACAGAACCCCTCCACTTT.

V is TRBV6-1 and J is TRBJ1-2, with TRBD1 as a possible D gene (6 bases). The V end was cut by 9 bases, the J end by 13 bases, with 9 bases between. The germline CDR1 and CDR2 sequences are MNHNS and SASEGT. The CDR3 contains 8 residues. Here the CDR3 DNA reads TGTGCCAGAGGAGGGGGCACCTTC. This translates into CARGGGTF.

The chain is built from TRBV4-3 and TRBJ1-1; D not certain. The CDR3 has 15 residues. CDR1 and CDR2 (germline): LGHNA, YSLEER. Between the trimmed V and J ends, which lost 0 bases and 3 bases, there was a span of 11 bases. CDR3 residues: CASSQDPGEDTEAFF. The CDR3 DNA follows: TGCGCCAGCAGCCAAGATCCCGGGGAAGACACTGAAGCTTTCTTT.